This is a list of T cell receptor beta chains from one sample in a study of early T cells in non-severe SARS-CoV-2 infection. TCRdb re-analysed the 5' RACE reads in MiXCR, keeping a single row per CDR3 protein. The table has about 68,000 distinct CDR3 sequences, roughly 10% seen once. The sequencing input was whole blood. The source of these receptors is an adult who was a healthcare worker with PCR-confirmed SARS-CoV-2 infection or an uninfected control (not recorded which). Each CDR3 is given without its conserved first and last residue. The D gene is left open where the match is weak.

V,D,CDR3
TRBV2,TRBD1,ASSEALPGTALNYGYT
TRBV9,TRBD1,ASSDPGTGSPTQY
TRBV6-5,-,ASSYEGKLYGYT
TRBV28,-,ASRYSGANVLT
TRBV20-1,TRBD1,SARQRGGPSYNEQF
TRBV27,-,ASKPGTPYGYT
TRBV15,-,ATSRRKDYPGELF
TRBV2,TRBD2,ASSSGTSPF
TRBV18,-,ASSPRGTYAEAF
TRBV7-6,-,ASSLIGQSNEQF
TRBV7-2,-,ASSFGGTEQF
TRBV5-1,-,ASSLRVRGETQY
TRBV6-2/TRBV6-3,-,ASRRQTTATNYGYT
TRBV28,-,ASSFGIYREQY
TRBV21-1,-,ASSKEEGGTAGYYEQY
TRBV20-1,-,SATESTPNTEAF
TRBV5-1,-,ASSLVSVYNEQF
TRBV7-6,-,ASSLGGQEYYTQY
TRBV7-2,-,ASSVDRRSPQH
TRBV12-3/TRBV12-4,TRBD2,ASSLGAGENGELF
TRBV7-9,-,ASSDHKNEQF
TRBV25-1,TRBD2,ASSEAGGLTDTQY
TRBV10-3,-,AISERRDIYEQY
TRBV18,TRBD1,ASSMQGALSNYGYT